One and the same sample provided the 5 T cell receptor beta chains below, sequenced in a study of blood T cell repertoires in COVID-19. Repertoires were generated with immunoSEQ multiplex PCR, while TCRdb's copy carries only in-frame clones and drops some. The table includes about 140,000 clones, more than 75% detected once. Material: peripheral blood. The receptors were sampled from an elderly man with acute or convalescent COVID-19.

This clone was detected many times. The chain combines TRBV28 with TRBJ1-2, with 8 bases matching TRBD1. Germline V gene lookup returns CDR1 MDHEN and CDR2 SYDVKM. Trimming took 7 bases from V and 5 from J; bases not matched to a gene: 18. The CDR3 length is 17 residues. CDR3 coding DNA: TGTGCCAGCACCACAGGGGGGGACGGACTATTGCAATATGGCTACACCTTC. Protein sequence: CASTTGGDGLLQYGYTF.

V gene TRBV9 combines with J gene TRBJ1-1; a weak D match, TRBD1 (6 bases). The CDR3 has 14 residues. Trimming cost V 2 bases and J 7 bases, with 15 bases left between them. Germline-derived CDR1 and CDR2 are SGDLS and YYNGEE. The CDR3 region is CASSVGGAKVEAFF. The CDR3 DNA sequence: TGTGCCAGCAGCGTGGGGGGGGCGAAGGTTGAAGCTTTCTTT.

The genes are TRBV11-2 and TRBJ2-5; no clear D. Germline-derived CDR1 and CDR2 are SGHAT and FQNNGV. Trimming left V 0 bases short and J 4 bases short, with 9 bases between. The CDR3 runs 14 residues. CDR3 bases: TGTGCCAGCAGCTTAGATGGTATGAGAGAGACCCAGTACTTC. Amino acids: CASSLDGMRETQYF.

The chain has TRBV7-2 and TRBJ1-5; D gene unclear. V lost 6 bases to trimming and J lost 4 bases, with 10 bases between them. Germline V lookup: CDR1 SGHTA, CDR2 FQGNSA. The CDR3 is 13 amino acids. The chain's CDR3 is CASSSQRNQPQHF. The CDR3 DNA follows: TGTGCCAGCAGTTCACAGAGAAATCAGCCCCAGCATTTT.

Many counts were recorded for this clone. The chain joins TRBV4-2 to TRBJ2-5; 7 bases agree with TRBD2. The V segment lost 0 bases and the J segment 7 bases; nucleotides outside the gene matches: 5. The germline CDR1 and CDR2 sequences are LGHNA and YNFKEQ. This CDR3 spans 14 amino acids. The CDR3 nucleotides read TGTGCCAGCAGCCAAGACGGAGGGGAGGGGACCCAGTACTTC. It yields the protein CASSQDGGEGTQYF.